One sample yielded the 23 T cell receptor beta chains listed below, sequenced in a study of T cell changes during pregnancy in multiple sclerosis. Assay used: immunoSEQ multiplex PCR; TCRdb lists only in-frame clones, some missing. The sample records about 20,000 clones, about 85% being singletons. The sample here was CD8+ T cells from peripheral blood mononuclear cells, taken in the third trimester of pregnancy. All receptors derive from a female donor in good health, enrolled as a control in a pregnancy study.

This chain links TRBV7-9 with TRBJ2-1, with a weak D call TRBD2 (6 bases). CDR3 length: 15 residues. CDR1 and CDR2 (germline): SEHNR, FQNEAQ (reference sequence). Trimming took off 5 bases at V and 8 bases at J, with 19 bases between the two ends. The CDR3 loop reads CASSPRGISTDEQFF. DNA of the CDR3: TGTGCCAGCAGCCCTCGGGGGATATCTACGGATGAGCAGTTCTTC.

The chain combines TRBV7-9 with TRBJ1-4; no clear D gene. This CDR3 has 14 amino acids. Germline CDR1 reads SEHNR; CDR2 reads FQNEAQ (reference sequence). Trimming shortened V by 6 bases and J by 0 bases, and 8 bases separated the two germline ends. CDR3 amino acids: CASRPIATNEKLFF. The CDR3 DNA reads as TGTGCCAGCAGGCCTATCGCAACTAATGAAAAACTGTTTTTT.

V gene TRBV2 combines with J gene TRBJ2-7; 9 bases agree with TRBD1. There are 14 residues in the CDR3. Germline assignment: CDR1 SNHLY and CDR2 FYNNEI. V dropped 2 bases and J dropped 12; count of bases not matched to a gene: 11. Written as DNA, the CDR3 is TGTGCCAGCAGTGAAACCCTACTTCGACAGGGGGGGTACTTC. The encoded protein is CASSETLLRQGGYF.

The genes are TRBV6-5 and TRBJ1-4, with 8 nucleotides matching TRBD1. The CDR3 loop spans 14 amino acids. Looked up from germline, CDR1 is MNHEY and CDR2 is SVGAGI. J gave up 8 bases and V 5 bases, and 7 bases lay outside the gene matches. CDR3 in amino acids: CASSRGQGYEKLFF. The CDR3 nucleotides are TGTGCCAGCAGTCGCGGACAGGGTTACGAAAAACTGTTTTTT.

The chain uses TRBV29-1 and TRBJ2-7; 9 nucleotides line up with TRBD1. The CDR3 has 15 amino acids. After removal of 2 bases from V and 2 bases from J, the junction contained 7 bases not matched to a gene. Per the germline V gene, CDR1 is SQVTM and CDR2 is ANQGSEA. This CDR3 reads CSVERPGQGAYEQYF. CDR3 nucleotides: TGCAGCGTTGAACGACCGGGACAGGGTGCCTACGAGCAGTACTTC.

The rearrangement joins TRBV7-9 to TRBJ2-7, with 8 positions matching TRBD2. The J segment lost 2 bases and the V segment lost 5 bases, leaving 8 bases of the junction unmatched. The CDR3 contains 15 residues. The germline V gene encodes CDR1 SEHNR and CDR2 FQNEAQ (reference sequence). CDR3 nucleotides: TGTGCCAGCAGCCCCGGGGGGGGGCAGACCTACGAGCAGTACTTC. It encodes CASSPGGGQTYEQYF.

V usage is TRBV19 and J usage is TRBJ1-1, with D tentatively TRBD1 (6 bases). Germline CDR1 is LNHDA and CDR2 is SQIVND (reference sequence). The CDR3 runs to 14 residues. V lost 1 base, J lost 4 bases, and 10 bases lay in between. CDR3 region: CASSIGGGPTEAFF. The CDR3 DNA reads as TGTGCCAGTAGTATAGGAGGGGGTCCCACTGAAGCTTTCTTT.

The genes are TRBV4-1 and TRBJ2-3; TRBD2 aligns across 7 bases. Germline V gene data show CDR1 as MGHRA and CDR2 as YSYEKL. V dropped 1 base and J dropped 4; count of bases not matched to a gene: 2. The CDR3 is 14 amino acids. Here the CDR3 DNA reads TGCGCCAGCAGCCAAGGCGGGAGACCAGATACGCAGTATTTT. It translates to CASSQGGRPDTQYF.

This clone was counted between two and nine times. The rearrangement joins TRBV4-1 to TRBJ2-1; 9 positions agree with TRBD2. This CDR3 has 17 amino acids. Losses at the gene ends were 0 bases for V and 4 bases for J; bases not matched to a gene: 7. Germline CDR1 is MGHRA and CDR2 is YSYEKL. The CDR3 DNA reads TGCGCCAGCAGCCAAGATAGAGAGACTAGCGGATACAATGAGCAGTTCTTC. It is translated as CASSQDRETSGYNEQFF.

The chain employs TRBV6-6 and TRBJ1-5; D gene ambiguous. Trimming left V 6 bases short and J 3 bases short, with 12 bases between. Germline V gives CDR1 MNHNY, CDR2 SVGAGI (reference sequence). The CDR3 is 14 residues long. The DNA of the CDR3 is TGTGCCAGCAGCAGACCCGGAGTCAATCAGCCCCAGCATTTT. Amino acids: CASSRPGVNQPQHF.

The rearrangement links TRBV19 to TRBJ2-5; 9 bases line up with TRBD1. This CDR3 region has 13 residues. Germline loops: CDR1 LNHDA, CDR2 SQIVND (reference sequence). CDR3 loop: CARTGQGQETQYF. The CDR3 DNA reads TGTGCGCGGACCGGACAGGGGCAAGAGACCCAGTACTTC.

This sequence joins TRBV7-9 and TRBJ2-7; perhaps TRBD2 as D (5 bases). Germline-derived CDR1 and CDR2 are SEHNR and FQNEAQ (reference sequence). The CDR3 is 12 amino acids. The V and J ends lost 6 bases and 6 bases respectively, with 12 bases between them. The CDR3 DNA sequence: TGTGCCAGCAGTTTCGGCGGGTTCGAGCAGTACTTC. It specifies CASSFGGFEQYF.

This chain joins TRBV5-4 and TRBJ2-2; D call uncertain. Trimming cost V 0 bases and J 4 bases, with 13 bases left between them. From germline, CDR1 is SGHNT and CDR2 YYREEE (reference sequence). This CDR3 is built from 16 residues. Here the CDR3 DNA reads TGTGCCAGCAGCTTGGACCAGACCGGAGTCACCGGGGAGCTGTTTTTT. Translated: CASSLDQTGVTGELFF.

The chain recombines TRBV27 with TRBJ2-7; D is ambiguous. The CDR3 loop spans 12 amino acids. Between the trimmed V and J ends, which lost 2 bases and 3 bases, there was a span of 5 bases. Germline V gene sequence: CDR1 MNHEY, CDR2 SMNVEV (reference sequence). The CDR3 nucleotides are TGTGCCAGCAGTTTAACGGGCTACGAGCAGTACTTC. Its protein product is CASSLTGYEQYF.

The chain is built from TRBV6-1 and TRBJ2-1; D is perhaps TRBD1 (5 bases). Trimming took off 6 bases at V and 4 bases at J, with 13 bases between the two ends. The CDR3 contains 14 residues. Germline CDR1 is MNHNS and CDR2 is SASEGT. CDR3 nucleotides: TGTGCCAGCAGGGCGTTGGCAGGGTACAATGAGCAGTTCTTC. This encodes CASRALAGYNEQFF.

This chain links TRBV9 with TRBJ2-7, with TRBD2 matching over 11 bases. Germline CDR1 reads SGDLS; CDR2 reads YYNGEE. Unmatched junction bases numbered 13, after V lost 4 bases and J lost 7 bases. There are 16 residues in the CDR3. This chain's CDR3 is CASSPYSGGAGWEQYF. The CDR3 bases are TGTGCCAGCAGCCCCTATAGCGGGGGGGCCGGATGGGAGCAGTACTTC.

The chain couples TRBV6-5 to TRBJ2-1, with 7 bases aligning to TRBD1. This CDR3 spans 13 amino acids. The germline CDR1 and CDR2 sequences are MNHEY and SVGAGI. V gave up 6 bases and J gave up 9 bases; unmatched junction bases: 8. The CDR3 region is CASSQHNRGEQFF. The CDR3 DNA reads TGTGCCAGCAGCCAACACAACAGGGGTGAGCAGTTCTTC.

This sequence joins TRBV10-2 and TRBJ2-7, with TRBD1 matching 8 bases. Per the germline V gene, CDR1 is WSHSY and CDR2 is SAAADI. Trimming removed 6 bases from V and 4 bases from J; junction bases left unmatched: 5. There are 13 residues in the CDR3. CDR3 DNA sequence: TGCGCCAGCAGGGACAGGGTGTTTTACGAGCAGTACTTC. It codes for CASRDRVFYEQYF.

The V call is TRBV5-8, the J call TRBJ2-7, with D uncertain. The germline CDR1 and CDR2 sequences are SGHTS and YDEGEE. The CDR3 extends over 11 amino acids. The ends were cut back, 4 bases at V and 1 base at J, with 3 bases in the middle. The CDR3 DNA reads TGTGCCAGCAGCCCATCCTACGAGCAGTACTTC. Its protein is CASSPSYEQYF.

This clone was observed once. The CDR3 region has the DNA TGTGCCAGCAGCGTAGGTCTAGCGGGGGTCCTCACAGATACGCAGTATTTT. This sequence encodes CASSVGLAGVLTDTQYF. The V gene is TRBV9, the J gene TRBJ2-3, with 10 bases fitting TRBD2. Trimming cost V 0 bases and J 2 bases; bases outside gene matches: 6. Per germline, CDR1 SGDLS and CDR2 YYNGEE. This CDR3 contains 17 residues.

The V call is TRBV4-1, the J call TRBJ2-3, with 9 bases matching TRBD2. Germline V lookup: CDR1 MGHRA, CDR2 YSYEKL. Trimming at V came to 0 bases and at J to 3 bases, leaving 4 bases not matched to a gene. The CDR3 totals 16 residues. CDR3 nucleotides: TGCGCCAGCAGCCAAGATCCTCTAGCGGGGACAGATACGCAGTATTTT. Its protein product is CASSQDPLAGTDTQYF.

V is TRBV5-6 and J is TRBJ1-2, with a possible D match to TRBD1 (5 bases). The CDR3 is made up of 16 amino acids. Between the trimmed V and J ends, which lost 0 bases and 1 base, there was a span of 13 bases. CDR1 and CDR2 from the germline V gene are SGHDT and YYEEEE. Here the CDR3 reads CASSLGSGNYNYGYTF. The CDR3 DNA sequence: TGTGCCAGCAGCTTGGGGTCAGGGAACTATAACTATGGCTACACCTTC.

The chain uses TRBV19 and TRBJ2-1; D ambiguous. The CDR3 totals 11 residues. Germline CDR1 LNHDA, CDR2 SQIVND (reference sequence). With 5 bases removed from V and 6 bases from J, the gap between germline ends came to 5 bases. The CDR3 coding sequence is TGTGCCAGTAGTTTCAGCAATGAGCAGTTCTTC. Translating it yields CASSFSNEQFF.